This record looks at one T cell receptor beta chain sequence and its context. The antigen is not known. Healthy donors of bone marrow made up the group. Amplification used 60 Vbeta primers and 13 Jbeta primers. Produced via immunoSEQ multiplex PCR; TCRdb's table is partial and in-frame only. Here the sample spans approximately 120,000 clones, about 70% being singletons. The record originates from a study of cytomegalovirus exposure and HLA in healthy donors. The V gene's germline CDR1 is MNHNS and CDR2 SASEGT. With 2 bases removed from V and 7 bases from J, the gap between germline ends came to 18 bases. The CDR3 length is 16 residues. General study findings and limits: At a 0.05 false discovery rate, a later analysis found some 17,000 TCR beta sequences to be associated with HLA alleles.

What was sequenced was PBMCs. The chain couples TRBV6-1 to TRBJ1-5; no reliable D call. This TCR came from a woman aged 40 to 55 in good health and CMV-seropositive. CDR3 protein: CASSELFRGSGQPQHF. CDR3 coding DNA: TGTGCCAGCAGTGAACTCTTTAGAGGGTCGGGCCAGCCCCAGCATTTT.